This entry describes one TCR beta chain. The antigen remains undetermined. The sample originates from a study of cytomegalovirus exposure and HLA in healthy donors. Study-wide points: In vitro assays verified that three CMV-associated chains recognized CMV antigens specifically. In most subjects, TCR beta sequences reportedly gave accurate predictions of HLA-A and HLA-B alleles.

The germline V gene encodes CDR1 SGHRS and CDR2 YFSETQ. CDR3 length equals 14 residues. V lost 4 bases and J lost 3; bases outside the gene matches: 3. The PCR ran on 60 Vbeta and 13 Jbeta primers. Under the authors' procedure: It was a later analysis that counted some 80 million unique TCR beta chains, of which roughly 11 million were shared. Measured with immunoSEQ multiplex PCR; TCRdb has only the in-frame clones, and not every one. That table supplies the V and J calls and clone size; D and trimming were determined from the DNA. This sample has 130,000 or so clones, with roughly 78% found just once.

The chain employs TRBV5-1 and TRBJ1-2; 10 bases line up with TRBD1. The sample consisted of PBMCs. The receptor was isolated from a man aged 18 to 29 in good health and CMV-seropositive. The CDR3 DNA sequence: TGCGCCAGCAGCGACGGACAGGGGGACTATGGCTACACCTTC. The encoded protein is CASSDGQGDYGYTF.